This T cell receptor (beta chain) was documented in a study of identical twins. TCRdb itself ran the 5' RACE reads through MiXCR, one entry per CDR3 protein. The sample records some 500,000 distinct CDR3 sequences, around 20% being singletons. V was trimmed by 0 bases and J by 4 bases, leaving 3 bases between them. Germline CDR1 MNHEY, CDR2 SVGEGT. There are 12 residues in the CDR3. This same sample was also part of a study on T cells expressing NK-cell markers.

This sequence originates from a woman between 18 and 30 years old in good health. The chain has TRBV6-2 or TRBV6-3 and TRBJ2-5; D unclear. The sequenced sample consisted of CD4+ T cells sorted from blood. CDR3 residues: CASSYSTETQYF. The DNA for the CDR3 is TGTGCCAGCAGTTACTCGACAGAGACCCAGTACTTC.